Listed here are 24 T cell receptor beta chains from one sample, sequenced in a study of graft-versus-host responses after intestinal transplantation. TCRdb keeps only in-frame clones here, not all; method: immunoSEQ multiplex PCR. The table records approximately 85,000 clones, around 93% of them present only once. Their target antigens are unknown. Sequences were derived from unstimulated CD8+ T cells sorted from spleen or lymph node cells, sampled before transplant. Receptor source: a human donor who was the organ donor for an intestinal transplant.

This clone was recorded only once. CDR3 region: CASSESGGGADTQYF. CDR3 coding DNA: TGTGCCAGCAGTGAGTCGGGGGGGGGCGCAGATACGCAGTATTTT. The rearrangement uses TRBV6-1 and TRBJ2-3; 8 nucleotides line up with TRBD2. CDR1 is MNHNS and CDR2 is SASEGT in the germline V gene. The CDR3 contains 15 residues. The V gene end was trimmed by 3 bases and the J gene end by 4 bases; junction bases not matched to a gene: 6.

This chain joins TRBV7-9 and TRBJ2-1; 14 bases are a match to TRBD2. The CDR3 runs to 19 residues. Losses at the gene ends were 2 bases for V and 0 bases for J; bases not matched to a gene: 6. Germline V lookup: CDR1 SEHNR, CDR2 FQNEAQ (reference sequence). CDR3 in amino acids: CASSLSGTSGGSSYNEQFF. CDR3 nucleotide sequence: TGTGCCAGCAGCTTAAGCGGGACTAGCGGGGGTTCCTCCTACAATGAGCAGTTCTTC.

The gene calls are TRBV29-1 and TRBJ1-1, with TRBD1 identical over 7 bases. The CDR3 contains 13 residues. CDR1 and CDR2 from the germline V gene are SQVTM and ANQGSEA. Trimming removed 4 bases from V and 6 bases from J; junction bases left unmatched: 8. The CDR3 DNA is TGCAGCGTTGTTCAGGGAGGGGGCGCTGAAGCTTTCTTT. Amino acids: CSVVQGGGAEAFF. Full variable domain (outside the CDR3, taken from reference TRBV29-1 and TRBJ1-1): SAVISQKPSRDICQRGTSLTIQCQVDSQVTMMFWYRQQPGQSLTLIATANQGSEATYESGFVIDKFPISRPNLTFSTLTVSNMSPEDSSIYLCSVVQGGGAEAFFGQGTRLTVV.

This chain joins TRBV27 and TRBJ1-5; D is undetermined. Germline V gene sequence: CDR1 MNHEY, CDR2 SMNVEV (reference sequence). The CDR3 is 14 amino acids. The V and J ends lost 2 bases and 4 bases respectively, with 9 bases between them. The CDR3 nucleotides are TGTGCCAGCAGTTTAACGGGATCAAATCAGCCCCAGCATTTT. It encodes CASSLTGSNQPQHF.

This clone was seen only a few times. CDR3 nucleotide sequence: TGCGCCAGCTGGGTAGGGACTGAAGCTTTCTTT. Translating gives CASWVGTEAFF. The chain joins TRBV5-1 to TRBJ1-1; D is unclear. The CDR3 extends over 11 amino acids. Trimming cost V 7 bases and J 5 bases, with 9 bases left between them. Germline CDR1 reads SGHRS; CDR2 reads YFSETQ.

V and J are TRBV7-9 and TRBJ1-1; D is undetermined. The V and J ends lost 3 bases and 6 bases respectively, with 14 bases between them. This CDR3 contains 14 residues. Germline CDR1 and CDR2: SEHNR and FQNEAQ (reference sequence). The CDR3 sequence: CASSFLSRKAEAFF. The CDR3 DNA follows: TGTGCCAGCAGCTTCCTGTCCCGTAAAGCTGAAGCTTTCTTT.

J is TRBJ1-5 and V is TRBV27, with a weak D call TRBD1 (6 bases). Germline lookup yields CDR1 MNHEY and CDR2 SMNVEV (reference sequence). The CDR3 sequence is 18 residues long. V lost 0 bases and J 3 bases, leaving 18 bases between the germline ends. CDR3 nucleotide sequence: TGTGCCAGCAGTTTATCGTGGCGGGACACTTCAAACAATCAGCCCCAGCATTTT. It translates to CASSLSWRDTSNNQPQHF.

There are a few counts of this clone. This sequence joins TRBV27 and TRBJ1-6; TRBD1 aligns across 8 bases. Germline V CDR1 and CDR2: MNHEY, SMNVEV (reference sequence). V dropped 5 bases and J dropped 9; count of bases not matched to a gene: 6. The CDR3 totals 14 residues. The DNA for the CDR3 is TGTGCCAGCAGTCCAGGACAGGGAGCTTCACCCCTCCACTTT. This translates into CASSPGQGASPLHF.

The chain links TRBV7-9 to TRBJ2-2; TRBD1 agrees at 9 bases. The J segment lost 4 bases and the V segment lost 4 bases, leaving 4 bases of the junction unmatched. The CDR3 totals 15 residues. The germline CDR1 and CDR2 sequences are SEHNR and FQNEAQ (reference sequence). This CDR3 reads CASSSGTGSTGELFF. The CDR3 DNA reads TGTGCCAGCAGCTCCGGGACAGGGAGCACCGGGGAGCTGTTTTTT.

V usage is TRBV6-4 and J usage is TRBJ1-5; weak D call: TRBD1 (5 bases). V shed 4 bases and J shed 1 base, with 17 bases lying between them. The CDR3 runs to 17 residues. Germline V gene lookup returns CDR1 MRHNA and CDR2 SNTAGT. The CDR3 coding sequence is TGTGCCAGCAGTGTCCCAAGCGGGGGAAGAAGCAATCAGCCCCAGCATTTT. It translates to CASSVPSGGRSNQPQHF.

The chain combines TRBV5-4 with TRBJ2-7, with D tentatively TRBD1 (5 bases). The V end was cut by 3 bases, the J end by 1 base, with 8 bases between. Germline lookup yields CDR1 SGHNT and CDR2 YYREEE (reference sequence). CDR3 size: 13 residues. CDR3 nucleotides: TGTGCCAGCAGCTGGGGCAAGTCCTACGAGCAGTACTTC. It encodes CASSWGKSYEQYF.

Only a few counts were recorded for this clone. Here the CDR3 reads CASSATGSYEQYF. CDR3 bases: TGTGCCAGCAGCGCGACTGGTTCCTACGAGCAGTACTTC. The chain has TRBV5-4 and TRBJ2-7; D not certain. CDR3 length equals 13 residues. Deletions cut 4 bases from V and 1 base from J, with 9 bases between. From germline, CDR1 is SGHNT and CDR2 YYREEE (reference sequence).

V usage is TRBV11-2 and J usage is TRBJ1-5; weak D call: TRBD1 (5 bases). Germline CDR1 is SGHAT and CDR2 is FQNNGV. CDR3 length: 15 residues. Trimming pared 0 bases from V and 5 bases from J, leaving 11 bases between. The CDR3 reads CASSLDSGVYQPQHF. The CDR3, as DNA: TGTGCCAGCAGCTTAGATTCGGGGGTTTATCAGCCCCAGCATTTT.

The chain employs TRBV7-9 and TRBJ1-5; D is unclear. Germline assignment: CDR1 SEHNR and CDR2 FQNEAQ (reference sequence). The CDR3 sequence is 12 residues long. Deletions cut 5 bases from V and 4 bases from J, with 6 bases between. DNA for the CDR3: TGTGCCAGCAGCGTTGAGAATCAGCCCCAGCATTTT. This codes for CASSVENQPQHF.

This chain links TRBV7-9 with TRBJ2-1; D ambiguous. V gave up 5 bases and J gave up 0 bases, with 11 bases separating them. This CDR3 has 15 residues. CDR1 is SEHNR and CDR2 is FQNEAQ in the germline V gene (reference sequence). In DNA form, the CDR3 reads TGTGCCAGCAGCCCAGGCGATAGCTCCTACAATGAGCAGTTCTTC. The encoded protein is CASSPGDSSYNEQFF.

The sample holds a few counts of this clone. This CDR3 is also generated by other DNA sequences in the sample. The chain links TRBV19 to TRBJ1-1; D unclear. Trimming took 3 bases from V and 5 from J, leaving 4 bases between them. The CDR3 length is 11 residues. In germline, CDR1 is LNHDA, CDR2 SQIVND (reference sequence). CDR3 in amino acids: CASSIGTEAFF. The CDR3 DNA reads TGTGCCAGTAGTATCGGGACTGAAGCTTTCTTT.

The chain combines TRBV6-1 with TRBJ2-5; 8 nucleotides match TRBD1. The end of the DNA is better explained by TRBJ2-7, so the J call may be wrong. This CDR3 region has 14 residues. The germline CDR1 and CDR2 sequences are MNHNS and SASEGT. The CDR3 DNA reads TGTGCCAGCAGTGAACCAGGGGGCTACTACGAGCAGTACTTC. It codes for CASSEPGGYYEQYF.

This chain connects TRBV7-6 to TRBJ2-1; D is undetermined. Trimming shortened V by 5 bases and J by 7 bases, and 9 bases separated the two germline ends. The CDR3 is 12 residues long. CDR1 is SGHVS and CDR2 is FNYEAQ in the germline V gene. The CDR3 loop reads CASSPGFNEQFF. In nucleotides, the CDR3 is TGTGCCAGCAGCCCAGGTTTTAATGAGCAGTTCTTC. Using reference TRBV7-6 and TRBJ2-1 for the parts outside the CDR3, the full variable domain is GAGVSQSPRYKVTKRGQDVALRCDPISGHVSLYWYRQALGQGPEFLTYFNYEAQQDKSGLPNDRFSAERPEGSISTLTIQRTEQRDSAMYRCASSPGFNEQFFGPGTRLTVL.

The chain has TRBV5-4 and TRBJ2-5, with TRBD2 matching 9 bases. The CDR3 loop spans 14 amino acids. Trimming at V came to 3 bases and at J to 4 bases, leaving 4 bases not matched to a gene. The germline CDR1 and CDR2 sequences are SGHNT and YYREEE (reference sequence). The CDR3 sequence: CASSSGLARETQYF. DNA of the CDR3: TGTGCCAGCAGCTCCGGACTAGCGAGAGAGACCCAGTACTTC.

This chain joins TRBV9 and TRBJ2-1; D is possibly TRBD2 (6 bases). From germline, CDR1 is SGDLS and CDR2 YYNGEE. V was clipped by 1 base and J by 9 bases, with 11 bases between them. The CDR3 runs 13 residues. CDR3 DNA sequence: TGTGCCAGCAGCGTAACGGGAGTTAGTGAGCAGTTCTTC. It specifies CASSVTGVSEQFF. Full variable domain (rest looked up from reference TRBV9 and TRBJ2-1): DSGVTQTPKHLITATGQRVTLRCSPRSGDLSVYWYQQSLDQGLQFLIQYYNGEERAKGNILERFSAQQFPDLHSELNLSSLELGDSALYFCASSVTGVSEQFFGPGTRLTVL.

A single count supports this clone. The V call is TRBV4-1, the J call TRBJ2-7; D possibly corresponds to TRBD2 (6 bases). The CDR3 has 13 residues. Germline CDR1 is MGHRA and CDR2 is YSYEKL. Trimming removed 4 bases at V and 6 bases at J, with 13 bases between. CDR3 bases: TGCGCCAGCAGCCCCCGGGAGCTCGGCGAGCAGTACTTC. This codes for CASSPRELGEQYF.

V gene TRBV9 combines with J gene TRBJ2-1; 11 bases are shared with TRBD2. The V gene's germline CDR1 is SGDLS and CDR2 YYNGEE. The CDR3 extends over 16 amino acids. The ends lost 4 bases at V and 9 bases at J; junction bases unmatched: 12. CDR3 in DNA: TGTGCCAGCAGCCCAGCCTCGGGGCTAGCGGGAGGTGAGCAGTTCTTC. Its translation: CASSPASGLAGGEQFF.

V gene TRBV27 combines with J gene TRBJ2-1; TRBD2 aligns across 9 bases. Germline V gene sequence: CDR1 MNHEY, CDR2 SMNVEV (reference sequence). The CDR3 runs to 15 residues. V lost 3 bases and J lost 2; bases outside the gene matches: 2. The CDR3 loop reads CASSFGTSTYNEQFF. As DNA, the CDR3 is TGTGCCAGCAGTTTCGGGACTAGCACCTACAATGAGCAGTTCTTC.

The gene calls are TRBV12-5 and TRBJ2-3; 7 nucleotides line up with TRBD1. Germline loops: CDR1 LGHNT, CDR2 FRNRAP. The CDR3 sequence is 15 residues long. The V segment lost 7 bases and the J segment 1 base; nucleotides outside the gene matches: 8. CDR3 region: CASDSRDRGTDTQYF. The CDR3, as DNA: TGTGCTAGTGACAGCCGGGACAGAGGCACAGATACGCAGTATTTT.